This paragraph covers one T cell receptor beta chain sequence. Its recognized antigen is unknown. The sample holds no much larger clone one base away, and base qualities are not on file. The method was PCR. TCRdb lists the instrument as Illumina HiSeq 2500. TCR libraries were prepared with molecular barcoding, using unique molecular identifiers to normalize TCRbeta repertoire quantification. Through fastp at Q25 and MiXCR, TCRdb rebuilt clones from the public reads, retaining in-frame beta chains. Identical CDR3 protein sequences are pooled into one entry, listed with their most common genes and DNA. For this sample there are around 960,000 distinct CDR3 sequences; 25% to 30% appear just once. About 28% of the sample is taken by the ten largest. This specimen comes from a study of T-cell reconstitution after alpha-beta-depleted transplantation in children (dated by TCRdb to about 2016). Background for the entire study: T-cell immune reconstitution after TCRalphabeta/CD19-depleted allogeneic hematopoietic cell transplantation in children was quantitatively tracked in the study by means of TCR repertoire profiling. Summary of the overall study and its limitations: Apparently early alphabetaT-cell count recovery about two months after transplant reportedly relied on only several hundred rapidly expanded clones derived from non-depleted graft cells. In some patients, high TCRbeta diversity at day 60 was attributed to recipient T cells and intrathymic progenitors that had survived conditioning. Over the following months the frequencies of hyperexpanded clones went down, and after one year T-cell counts and TCRbeta diversity were mostly credited to newly produced T cells.

Taken with the paper, the label for treatment or condition translates to: allogeneic hematopoietic cell transplantation with graft depleted of TCRalphabeta T cells and CD19 B cells. The children who served as transplant recipients had been given grafts of TCRalphabeta/CD19-depleted allogeneic hematopoietic cells. V loses 4 bases of germline sequence and J loses 4 bases, and the interval between the two ends is 17 bases. In the germline V gene (reference sequence), CDR1 corresponds to MNHEY and CDR2 to SMNVEV. The CDR3 runs 15 amino acids, cysteine and phenylalanine included. Only the CDR3 DNA stays, 45 bases, in frame from base 1.

In this chain, TRBV27 is recombined with TRBJ2-7; TRBD1 is a weak D gene call, 6 bases matching. This TCR was recovered from a boy in the first two years of life who had a stem cell transplant for SCID, so the T cells may come from the graft donor. The source was PBMCs, mostly from graft donor cells, collected 360 days after TCRalphabeta/CD19-depleted stem cell transplant. In nucleotide form, the sequence is TGTGCCAGCAGTTCCCACAGGGCTACTCCATACGAGCAGTACTTC. It codes for CASSSHRATPYEQYF.